This T cell receptor beta chain was observed in a study of cytomegalovirus exposure and HLA in healthy donors. General study findings and limits: The study put 150 or so TCR beta chains on its list as cytomegalovirus-associated.

Germline V gene data show CDR1 as MNHNY and CDR2 as SVGAGI (reference sequence). The length of the CDR3 is 13 residues. Trimming took 5 bases from V and 6 from J, leaving 13 bases between them. As for this clone: Its specificity is not known.

PCR was performed using 60 Vbeta and 13 Jbeta primers. Here immunoSEQ multiplex PCR was the method, and the copy in TCRdb shows in-frame clones only, minus some. The table has 150,000 to 200,000 clones, roughly 87% seen once. This TCR came from a girl under three years old in good health and CMV-seronegative. The genes are TRBV6-6 and TRBJ1-1; tentative D call: TRBD1 (6 bases). Sequenced: PBMCs. This chain's CDR3 is CASSDYRVPEAFF. As DNA, the CDR3 is TGTGCCAGCAGTGACTACAGGGTACCTGAAGCTTTCTTT.